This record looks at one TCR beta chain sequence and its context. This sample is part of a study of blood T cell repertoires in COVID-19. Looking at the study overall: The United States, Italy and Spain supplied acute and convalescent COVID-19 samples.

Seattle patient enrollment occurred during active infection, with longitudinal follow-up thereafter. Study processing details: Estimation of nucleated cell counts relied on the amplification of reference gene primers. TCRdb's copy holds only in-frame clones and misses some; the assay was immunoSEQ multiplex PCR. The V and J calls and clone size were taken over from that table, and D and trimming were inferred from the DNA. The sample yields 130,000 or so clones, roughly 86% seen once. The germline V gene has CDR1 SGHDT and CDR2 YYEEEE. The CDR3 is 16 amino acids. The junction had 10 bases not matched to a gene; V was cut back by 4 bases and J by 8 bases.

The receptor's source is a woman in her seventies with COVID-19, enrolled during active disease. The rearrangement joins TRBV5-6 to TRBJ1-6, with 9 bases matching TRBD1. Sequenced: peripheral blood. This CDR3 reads CASSAGTGTAYSPLHF. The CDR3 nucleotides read TGTGCCAGCAGCGCCGGGACAGGGACCGCGTATTCACCCCTCCACTTT.